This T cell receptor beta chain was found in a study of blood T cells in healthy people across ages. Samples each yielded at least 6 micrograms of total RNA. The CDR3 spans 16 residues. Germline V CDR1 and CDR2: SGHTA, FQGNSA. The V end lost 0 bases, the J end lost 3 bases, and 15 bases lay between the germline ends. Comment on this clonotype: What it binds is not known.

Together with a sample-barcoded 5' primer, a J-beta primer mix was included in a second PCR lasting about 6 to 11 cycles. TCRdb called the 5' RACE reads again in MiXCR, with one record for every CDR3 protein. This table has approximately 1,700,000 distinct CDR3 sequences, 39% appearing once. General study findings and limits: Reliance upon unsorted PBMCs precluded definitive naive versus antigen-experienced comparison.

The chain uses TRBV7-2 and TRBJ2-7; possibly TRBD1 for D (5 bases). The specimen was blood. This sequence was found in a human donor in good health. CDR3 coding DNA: TGTGCCAGCAGCTTAGCTGTCACAGGACCATACTACGAGCAGTACTTC. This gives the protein CASSLAVTGPYYEQYF. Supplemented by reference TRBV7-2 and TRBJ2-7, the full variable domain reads GAGVSQSPSNKVTEKGKDVELRCDPISGHTALYWYRQSLGQGLEFLIYFQGNSAPDKSGLPSDRFSAERTGGSVSTLTIQRTQQEDSAVYLCASSLAVTGPYYEQYFGPGTRLTVT.